This TCR beta chain appears in the sequencing data of a study of OX40 agonist ivuxolimab in advanced cancers. The study in broad terms: Ivuxolimab was a fully human IgG2 agonistic monoclonal antibody targeting the costimulatory receptor OX40 (CD134). The monotherapy dose-escalation portion (N of about 50 patients) of the phase I ivuxolimab trial is reported in the paper. The purpose of peripheral TCRbeta sequencing was to test whether ivuxolimab changed TCR sequence diversity and led to clonal T-cell expansion. Patients were allowed to have had prior anti-PD-1, anti-PD-L1 or anti-CTLA-4 therapy, and around 41% of the dose-escalation patients had previously received checkpoint inhibitors. Intravenous ivuxolimab was administered to patients every 2 weeks at six dose levels: 0.01, 0.1, 0.3, 1.5, 3 and 10 mg/kg. The dose-escalation cohort was roughly 87% male with a mean age of approximately 60 years, ranging from roughly 20 to 80. Among the roughly 52 dose-escalation patients, about 19 had hepatocellular carcinoma, roughly 15 melanoma, 9 renal cell carcinoma and 9 head and neck cancer. Three dose-escalation patients achieved partial responses, one with hepatocellular carcinoma and two with cutaneous melanoma.

Patients with autoimmune disease history or receiving systemic immunosuppression were excluded from the trial. In every dose cohort, peripheral blood was drawn for TCR sequencing at baseline, cycle 4 day 1, and cycle 7 day 1. Samples came from an open-label, multicenter, first-in-human phase I dose-escalation trial of ivuxolimab. Adults with locally advanced or metastatic melanoma, renal cell carcinoma, hepatocellular carcinoma or head and neck squamous cell carcinoma were enrolled in the trial. CD4+ and CD8+ T cells were sorted separately from peripheral blood before TCR sequencing. General findings and caveats noted by the study authors: Antigen specificity was not determined for the clonally expanded peripheral T cells. On average, CD8+ T cells showed more expanded clones than CD4+ T cells after ivuxolimab. In the 0.1-3.0 mg/kg groups, partial responders had among the lowest normalized peripheral clonal expansion, particularly in CD8+ T cells. Low levels of normalized T-cell clonal expansion were also seen in some nonresponding patients. At doses of 0.1 to 3.0 mg/kg, clonal expansion of both CD4+ and CD8+ blood T cells was observed from baseline to week 6.

This clone was counted only a few times. It has no known antigen specificity. No per-base quality is available; no much larger clone lies one base away. To sequence the TCRbeta CDR3 region, genomic DNA was isolated from the sorted cells. The immunoSEQ Assay was used for sequencing of TCRbeta CDR3 regions. TCRdb re-hosts the immuneACCESS table, in-frame sequences only. Its copies lack some clones; in the studies checked, an unresolved V gene accounts for under half of them, and the cause for the rest is not known. This sample lists approximately 13,000 clones; around 84% were detected once. Of the sample, roughly a fifth falls within the top ten clones. The receptor's source is an adult with an advanced solid tumor such as melanoma, head and neck, liver or kidney cancer. The sequencing here drew on CD4+ or CD8+ T cells sorted from blood, taken in a trial of the OX40 agonist ivuxolimab.

The CDR3 corresponds to CASRPGPSTNEKLFF. The DNA reads TGTGCCAGCAGACCGGGCCCTTCAACTAATGAAAAACTGTTTTTT. The V and J segments used are TRBV7-6 and TRBJ1-4, with the D gene not confidently named. V loses 6 bases of germline sequence and J loses 0 bases, and the interval between the two ends is 11 bases. Measured from the cysteine to the phenylalanine, the CDR3 is 15 residues long. Left in the record is the CDR3 DNA by itself, 45 bases read in frame from the first base. CDR1 and CDR2 (SGHVS, FNYEAQ) derive from the germline V gene. Reference TRBV7-6 and TRBJ1-4 genes cover what lies past the CDR3, so the full variable domain is GAGVSQSPRYKVTKRGQDVALRCDPISGHVSLYWYRQALGQGPEFLTYFNYEAQQDKSGLPNDRFSAERPEGSISTLTIQRTEQRDSAMYRCASRPGPSTNEKLFFGSGTQLSVL.